The present T cell receptor beta chain was sequenced within a study of tumor-infiltrating lymphocytes in primary liver carcinoma. In the study overall: The yield of productive TCRbeta reads per sample was roughly 3.5 to 7.13 million and was similar across tissue types.

Co-extraction yielded RNA and DNA from around 20-30 mg of unsorted bulk tissue. The germline V gene encodes CDR1 SGHAT and CDR2 FQNNGV. Trimming at V came to 8 bases and at J to 8 bases, leaving 16 bases not matched to a gene. The CDR3 covers 16 residues. Study findings and constraints: Lesser overlap characterized tumor-adjacent and tumor-blood pairs relative to tumor region pairs.

This clonotype was observed at least ten times. Its antigen is currently unknown. Synthesis of TCR beta cDNA was carried out from 500 ng total RNA with a constant-region primer. Researchers made the TCR beta libraries by running three nested multiplex PCR rounds with slightly modified ARM-PCR. The first two PCR rounds used TRBV1-TRBV30 forward primers with a C-beta reverse primer, 10 to 11 cycles each. From the multiplex PCR reads, TCRdb called clonotypes with MiXCR, one entry per CDR3 protein. The sample shows 75,000 to 80,000 distinct CDR3 sequences, 69% of them seen only once. This receptor was obtained from a man aged 35-49 years with primary liver carcinoma and hepatitis B virus infection. This rearrangement joins TRBV11-2 to TRBJ2-1; 9 bases are shared with TRBD2. What was sequenced was tumor-adjacent normal liver tissue. The CDR3 DNA sequence: TGTGCCAGCCGCTCGCGCCCCAGCGGGAGGATCTATGAGCAGTTCTTC. Residues: CASRSRPSGRIYEQFF.